This TCR beta chain is from a study of HIV-infected children after antiretroviral therapy interruption. Study-wide context: Weeks 0, 48 and 150 were sampled under continuous treatment.

Documented treatment: PENTA 11 planned treatment interruption arm or continuous ART arm. This clonotype has at least ten counts. This CDR3 is built from 14 residues. Looked up from germline, CDR1 is MGHDK and CDR2 is SYGVNS. Trimming took 9 bases from V and 4 from J, leaving 13 bases between them. Unique molecular identifiers were included in an RNA-based 3' RACE TCR library. TCRdb independently ran MiXCR on the 3' RACE reads; one entry per CDR3 protein. The sample has over 35,000 distinct CDR3 sequences, 5% to 8% seen once. This material consisted of CD45RA+ CD4+ T cells from PBMCs, pooled from several time points, taken from a donor given antiretroviral therapy, either interrupted or continuous. As for subset: naive CD4+ CD45RA+ CD45RO- T cells. The chain joins TRBV25-1 to TRBJ1-6; unclear D gene. The origin of this receptor is a pool of human donors with HIV. The CDR3 is CASQPAPYNSPLHF. The CDR3 DNA is TGTGCCAGTCAGCCGGCCCCATATAATTCACCCCTCCACTTT. Combining the CDR3 with reference TRBV25-1 and TRBJ1-6 gives the whole variable domain EADIYQTPRYLVIGTGKKITLECSQTMGHDKMYWYQQDPGMELHLIHYSYGVNSTEKGDLSSESTVSRIRTEHFPLTLESARPSHTSQYLCASQPAPYNSPLHFGNGTRLTVT.